This T cell receptor beta chain is drawn from a study of CD8+ T cells in alopecia areata. After isolation, RNA underwent reverse transcription to generate cDNA as the sequencing template. Clones were read by immunoSEQ multiplex PCR, and TCRdb kept only the in-frame ones, dropping some. The sample has over 150,000 clones, around 60% seen once. As for treatment: oral pan-JAK inhibitor, 5-10 mg twice daily. Germline V lookup: CDR1 MNHNY, CDR2 SVGAGI (reference sequence). The CDR3 runs to 15 residues. Trimming at V came to 6 bases and at J to 13 bases, leaving 18 bases not matched to a gene. The source is a human donor with alopecia areata. Sequenced material: CD4+ T cells sorted from blood, taken at week 4, from a patient treated with tofacitinib. This chain connects TRBV6-6 to TRBJ2-7, with 10 nucleotides matching TRBD1. The CDR3 coding sequence is TGTGCCAGCAGGCCCCCGGGGACAGGGGCCCTAACCCCCTACTTC. Translating gives CASRPPGTGALTPYF.